The clone carrying this T cell receptor beta chain has a handful of counts. The target antigen is unknown. Each of the donors was a healthy bone marrow donor. The sample comes from a study of cytomegalovirus exposure and HLA in healthy donors. Study-level results: Listed as cytomegalovirus-associated were roughly 180 TCR beta chains. Sequencing likely caused a cluster of highly shared sequence variants.

PCR used 60 Vbeta primers and 13 Jbeta primers. Measured with immunoSEQ multiplex PCR; TCRdb has only the in-frame clones, and not every one. Altogether about 120,000 clones are present, approximately 75% being singletons, with the ten largest covering roughly 3.5%. This TCR came from a woman between 50 and 59 years old in good health and CMV-seronegative. Material for sequencing was PBMCs.

The DNA of the CDR3 is TGTGCCAGCAGCGTAGCCGGGACAGGGTACTACGAGCAGTACTTC. This translates into CASSVAGTGYYEQYF. The rearrangement links TRBV9 to TRBJ2-7, with 9 bases identical to TRBD1. V lost 0 bases, J lost 3 bases, and 4 bases stayed unmatched. This CDR3 comprises 15 residues. Germline CDR1 is SGDLS and CDR2 is YYNGEE.